This entry is about one TCR beta chain. Its specificity is not known. The source of the sample is a study of T cell responses to AZD1222 COVID-19 vaccine. Study as a whole: Pooling was applied to second doses at about 4 or about 12 weeks. Study outcomes and limitations: Seropositive status at baseline applied to only 6 or 7 AZD1222 recipients. Sampled repertoires all dated from after the peak T cell response.

The table came from immunoSEQ multiplex PCR; TCRdb's copy has only in-frame clones and leaves some out. The sample lists some 89,000 clones; around nine tenths were seen once. The CDR3 is made up of 15 amino acids. Per the germline V gene, CDR1 is SGHTA and CDR2 is FQGNSA. Deletions cut 3 bases from V and 5 bases from J, with 16 bases between. Sample: peripheral blood, taken on day 0 of AZD1222 vaccination. This chain uses TRBV7-2 with TRBJ1-1; maybe TRBD1 (6 bases). This receptor was obtained from an adult in good health. CDR3 sequence: CASSFPTGSGTEAFF. The CDR3 DNA is TGTGCCAGCAGCTTCCCTACAGGGAGTGGAACTGAAGCTTTCTTT.